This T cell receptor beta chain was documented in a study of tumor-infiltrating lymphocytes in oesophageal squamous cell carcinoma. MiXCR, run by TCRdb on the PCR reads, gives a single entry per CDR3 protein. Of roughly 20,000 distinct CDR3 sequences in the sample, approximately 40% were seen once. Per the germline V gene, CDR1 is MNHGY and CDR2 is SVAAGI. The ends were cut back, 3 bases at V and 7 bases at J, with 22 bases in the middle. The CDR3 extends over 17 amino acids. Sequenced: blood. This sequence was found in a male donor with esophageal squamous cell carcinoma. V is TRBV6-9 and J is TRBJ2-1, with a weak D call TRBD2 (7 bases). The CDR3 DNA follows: TGTGCCAGCAGTTACCCAAGAGGGGGAGCGGGAACGAATGAGCAGTTCTTC. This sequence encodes CASSYPRGGAGTNEQFF.